The TCR beta chain under discussion was sequenced for a study of CD4 T cells in relation to SARS-CoV-2 and coronaviruses. Germline values: CDR1 SGHAT, CDR2 FQNNGV. The CDR3 covers 12 residues. V shed 7 bases and J 7 bases; nucleotides not matched to a gene: 2. The unexposed donors gave CD4+ T cells in about 2010-2018, prior to COVID-19. Isolation of CD4+ T cells took place after approximately 10 days in culture. As cell numbers allowed, unexposed-donor CD4+ T cells faced SARS-CoV-2 S/N and four cold-coronavirus spikes. With respect to this clone: Its antigen is not identified.

Repertoires were generated with immunoSEQ multiplex PCR, while TCRdb's copy carries only in-frame clones and drops some. The sample shows around 26,000 clones, about 82% of them seen only once. The rearrangement joins TRBV11-2 to TRBJ1-2; the match to TRBD1 covers 11 bases. Sequencing used CD4+ T cells from PBMCs, cultured in vitro. This receptor was identified in a human donor in good health. CDR3 nucleotide sequence: TGTGCCAGCATTGGGACAGGGGGTGGCTACACCTTC. Translating it yields CASIGTGGGYTF.